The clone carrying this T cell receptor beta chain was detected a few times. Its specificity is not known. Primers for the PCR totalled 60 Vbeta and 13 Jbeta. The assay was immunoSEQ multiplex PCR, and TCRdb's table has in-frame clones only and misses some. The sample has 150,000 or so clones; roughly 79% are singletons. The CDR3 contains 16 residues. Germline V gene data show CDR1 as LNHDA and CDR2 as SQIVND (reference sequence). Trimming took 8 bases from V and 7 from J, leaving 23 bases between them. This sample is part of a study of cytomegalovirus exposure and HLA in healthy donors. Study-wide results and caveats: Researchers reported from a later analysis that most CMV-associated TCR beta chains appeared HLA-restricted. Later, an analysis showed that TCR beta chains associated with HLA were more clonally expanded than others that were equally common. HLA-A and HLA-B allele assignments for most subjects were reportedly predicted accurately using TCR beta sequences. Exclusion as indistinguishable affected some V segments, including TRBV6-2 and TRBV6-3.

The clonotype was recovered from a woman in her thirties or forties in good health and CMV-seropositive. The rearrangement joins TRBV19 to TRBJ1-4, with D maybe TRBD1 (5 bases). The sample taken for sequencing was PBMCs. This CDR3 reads CASVQGKVPGVEKLFF. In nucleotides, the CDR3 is TGTGCCAGTGTCCAAGGGAAGGTCCCGGGGGTTGAAAAACTGTTTTTT.